Below are 19 T cell receptor beta chains sequenced from a single sample in a study of cytomegalovirus exposure and HLA in healthy donors. 60 Vbeta and 13 Jbeta primers were used in PCR. The table came from immunoSEQ multiplex PCR; TCRdb's copy has only in-frame clones and leaves some out. This sample has about 90,000 clones, with about two thirds found just once. Specimen: PBMCs. Source of these receptors: a woman in her forties or fifties in good health and CMV-seropositive.

This clone was observed a single time. This chain links TRBV6-5 with TRBJ2-1; D unresolved. This CDR3 has 14 amino acids. Germline V gives CDR1 MNHEY, CDR2 SVGAGI. V was trimmed by 0 bases and J by 8 bases, leaving 11 bases between them. In DNA, the CDR3 is TGTGCCAGCAGTTACTCGACTGATAGTGATGAGCAGTTCTTC. This codes for CASSYSTDSDEQFF.

The J gene is TRBJ1-3, the V gene TRBV9; tentatively, D is TRBD1 (6 bases). Trimming removed 2 bases at V and 4 bases at J, with 19 bases between. The CDR3 runs 17 residues. The germline CDR1 and CDR2 sequences are SGDLS and YYNGEE. The CDR3 nucleotides read TGTGCCAGCAGCGTTCAGGCGGGGGGGGCGCGAGGAAACACCATATATTTT. Protein sequence: CASSVQAGGARGNTIYF. Full variable domain (missing parts from reference TRBV9 and TRBJ1-3): DSGVTQTPKHLITATGQRVTLRCSPRSGDLSVYWYQQSLDQGLQFLIQYYNGEERAKGNILERFSAQQFPDLHSELNLSSLELGDSALYFCASSVQAGGARGNTIYFGEGSWLTVV.

The chain combines TRBV30 with TRBJ1-3; 7 bases agree with TRBD1. This CDR3 is built from 13 residues. Germline CDR1 GTSNPN, CDR2 SVGIG (reference sequence). The V segment lost 4 bases and the J segment 9 bases; nucleotides outside the gene matches: 9. The CDR3 region has the DNA TGTGCCTGGACCCCCTTAGGGGGCGGCACCATATATTTT. Amino acid sequence: CAWTPLGGGTIYF.

The chain recombines TRBV19 with TRBJ2-2; D is possibly TRBD1 (5 bases). The CDR3 has 16 residues. Trimming cost V 5 bases and J 4 bases, with 17 bases left between them. Germline loops: CDR1 LNHDA, CDR2 SQIVND (reference sequence). The CDR3 here is CASSGEQEPPTGELFF. CDR3 nucleotides: TGTGCCAGTAGTGGGGAACAGGAACCCCCCACCGGGGAGCTGTTTTTT. The complete variable domain, with remaining parts taken from reference TRBV19 and TRBJ2-2, reads DGGITQSPKYLFRKEGQNVTLSCEQNLNHDAMYWYRQDPGQGLRLIYYSQIVNDFQKGDIAEGYSVSREKKESFPLTVTSAQKNPTAFYLCASSGEQEPPTGELFFGEGSRLTVL.

The V call is TRBV18, the J call TRBJ2-5; 10 bases are shared with TRBD1. Germline CDR1 is KGHSH and CDR2 is LQKENI. This CDR3 contains 15 residues. V shed 3 bases and J 5 bases; nucleotides not matched to a gene: 6. Written as DNA, the CDR3 is TGTGCCAGCTCACCGTCGGACAGGGGGTCGGAGACCCAGTACTTC. It yields the protein CASSPSDRGSETQYF.

The chain carries TRBV30 and TRBJ2-7; TRBD1 matches at 7 bases. Unmatched junction bases numbered 12, after V lost 0 bases and J lost 4 bases. CDR1 and CDR2 (germline): GTSNPN, SVGIG (reference sequence). CDR3 length: 16 residues. CDR3 sequence (DNA): TGTGCCTGGAGTGTGGGTCAGGGGGTGAAGGGATACGAGCAGTACTTC. Residues: CAWSVGQGVKGYEQYF.

The CDR3 reads CASSPGLAGDSETQYF. The CDR3 DNA reads as TGCGCCAGCAGCCCGGGACTAGCGGGGGATTCGGAGACCCAGTACTTC. The chain links TRBV5-1 to TRBJ2-5; 14 bases line up with TRBD2. The V segment lost 4 bases and the J segment 5 bases; nucleotides outside the gene matches: 7. The length of the CDR3 is 16 residues. In germline, CDR1 is SGHRS, CDR2 YFSETQ.

The chain recombines TRBV4-3 with TRBJ1-2; 7 nucleotides agree with TRBD1. V was pared by 0 bases and J by 4 bases, with 5 bases of the junction left unmatched. This CDR3 has 15 amino acids. The germline gives CDR1 LGHNA, CDR2 YSLEER. This CDR3 is CASSQDRDSLYGYTF. CDR3 nucleotide sequence: TGCGCCAGCAGCCAAGATAGGGACAGCCTCTATGGCTACACCTTC.

V and J are TRBV7-8 and TRBJ2-3; a possible D gene is TRBD2 (5 bases). V was trimmed by 6 bases and J by 6 bases, leaving 16 bases between them. The CDR3 spans 14 residues. Germline lookup yields CDR1 SGHVS and CDR2 FQNEAQ. The CDR3 loop reads CASRQFGLGDTQYF. As DNA, the CDR3 is TGTGCCAGCAGACAATTTGGACTCGGTGATACGCAGTATTTT.

The chain is built from TRBV5-6 and TRBJ1-5; D is unresolved. Trimming pared 2 bases from V and 4 bases from J, leaving 13 bases between. CDR1 and CDR2 (germline): SGHDT, YYEEEE. The CDR3 consists of 15 residues. The CDR3 protein is CASSFGGGVNQPQHF. The CDR3 bases are TGTGCCAGCAGCTTTGGTGGCGGAGTGAATCAGCCCCAGCATTTT.

There are a few counts of this clone. The rearrangement joins TRBV9 to TRBJ1-6; 7 bases agree with TRBD1. Germline CDR1 is SGDLS and CDR2 is YYNGEE. With V trimmed by 4 bases and J by 10 bases, 8 bases remained unmatched. This CDR3 has 14 residues. CDR3 nucleotide sequence: TGTGCCAGCAGCCCCCGACAGGGTAGCTCACCCCTCCACTTT. Its translation: CASSPRQGSSPLHF. The whole variable domain, remainder taken from reference TRBV9 and TRBJ1-6, is DSGVTQTPKHLITATGQRVTLRCSPRSGDLSVYWYQQSLDQGLQFLIQYYNGEERAKGNILERFSAQQFPDLHSELNLSSLELGDSALYFCASSPRQGSSPLHFGNGTRLTVT.

The chain couples TRBV7-8 to TRBJ2-2; D may be TRBD1 (5 bases). The CDR3 is 14 amino acids. The V end lost 7 bases, the J end lost 5 bases, and 14 bases lay between the germline ends. Germline V CDR1 and CDR2: SGHVS, FQNEAQ. Here the CDR3 reads CASTNVDSTGELFF. The CDR3 nucleotides are TGTGCCAGCACCAACGTCGACAGTACCGGGGAGCTGTTTTTT. The complete variable domain, with remaining parts taken from reference TRBV7-8 and TRBJ2-2, reads GAGVSQSPRYKVAKRGQDVALRCDPISGHVSLFWYQQALGQGPEFLTYFQNEAQLDKSGLPSDRFFAERPEGSVSTLKIQRTQQEDSAVYLCASTNVDSTGELFFGEGSRLTVL.

This clone was detected only a few times. The V call is TRBV6-1, the J call TRBJ1-5, with D tentatively TRBD1 (6 bases). Trimming removed 2 bases from V and 2 bases from J, with 7 bases in between. Germline CDR1 and CDR2: MNHNS and SASEGT. This CDR3 region has 14 residues. The CDR3 here is CASSESGGNQPQHF. The CDR3 DNA is TGTGCCAGCAGTGAATCAGGGGGCAATCAGCCCCAGCATTTT.

Only a few counts were recorded for this clone. This chain connects TRBV28 to TRBJ2-5, with D maybe TRBD1 (5 bases). This CDR3 spans 16 amino acids. V shed 2 bases and J shed 2 bases, with 15 bases lying between them. Germline V lookup: CDR1 MDHEN, CDR2 SYDVKM. This CDR3 is CASSLIQDGKQETQYF. The CDR3 DNA follows: TGTGCCAGCAGTTTAATACAGGACGGCAAACAAGAGACCCAGTACTTC.

This clone has just a few counts. The chain joins TRBV7-6 to TRBJ1-5; D gene ambiguous. The CDR3 length is 16 residues. Germline-derived CDR1 and CDR2 are SGHVS and FNYEAQ. Trimming stripped 4 bases from V and 0 bases from J, with 13 bases between. The CDR3: CASSSSLVYSNQPQHF. The CDR3 DNA is TGTGCCAGCAGCTCGAGTTTAGTCTATAGCAATCAGCCCCAGCATTTT.

The genes are TRBV6-6 and TRBJ2-1; TRBD1 might be the D (6 bases). From germline, CDR1 is MNHNY and CDR2 SVGAGI (reference sequence). Trimming cost V 7 bases and J 7 bases, with 14 bases left between them. The CDR3 has 13 amino acids. This CDR3 is CASTIQGANEQFF. The CDR3, as DNA: TGTGCCAGCACTATACAGGGCGCGAATGAGCAGTTCTTC.

CDR3 sequence reads: CAAGTPGTYEQYF. The CDR3 DNA reads as TGTGCCGCGGGGACCCCAGGAACCTACGAGCAGTACTTC. The gene calls are TRBV5-4 and TRBJ2-7, with D tentatively TRBD2 (6 bases). The CDR3 has 13 amino acids. The germline V gene encodes CDR1 SGHNT and CDR2 YYREEE (reference sequence). The ends were cut back, 10 bases at V and 2 bases at J, with 16 bases in the middle.

Only a few counts were recorded for this clone. The identical CDR3 is also encoded by other nucleotide sequences in the sample. The chain links TRBV6-5 to TRBJ1-2; 9 bases are a match to TRBD1. After removal of 0 bases from V and 2 bases from J, the junction contained 1 base not matched to a gene. Germline CDR1 reads MNHEY; CDR2 reads SVGAGI. The CDR3 has 15 amino acids. The CDR3 DNA follows: TGTGCCAGCAGTTACTCCGGACAGGGGAACTATGGCTACACCTTC. This sequence encodes CASSYSGQGNYGYTF.

The chain uses TRBV28 and TRBJ2-5; no firm D call. The germline V gene has CDR1 MDHEN and CDR2 SYDVKM. This CDR3 has 14 amino acids. Trimming removed 3 bases at V and 4 bases at J, with 12 bases between. CDR3 nucleotide sequence: TGTGCCAGCAGTTTCCAGCGAAGAGGAGAGACCCAGTACTTC. This translates into CASSFQRRGETQYF.